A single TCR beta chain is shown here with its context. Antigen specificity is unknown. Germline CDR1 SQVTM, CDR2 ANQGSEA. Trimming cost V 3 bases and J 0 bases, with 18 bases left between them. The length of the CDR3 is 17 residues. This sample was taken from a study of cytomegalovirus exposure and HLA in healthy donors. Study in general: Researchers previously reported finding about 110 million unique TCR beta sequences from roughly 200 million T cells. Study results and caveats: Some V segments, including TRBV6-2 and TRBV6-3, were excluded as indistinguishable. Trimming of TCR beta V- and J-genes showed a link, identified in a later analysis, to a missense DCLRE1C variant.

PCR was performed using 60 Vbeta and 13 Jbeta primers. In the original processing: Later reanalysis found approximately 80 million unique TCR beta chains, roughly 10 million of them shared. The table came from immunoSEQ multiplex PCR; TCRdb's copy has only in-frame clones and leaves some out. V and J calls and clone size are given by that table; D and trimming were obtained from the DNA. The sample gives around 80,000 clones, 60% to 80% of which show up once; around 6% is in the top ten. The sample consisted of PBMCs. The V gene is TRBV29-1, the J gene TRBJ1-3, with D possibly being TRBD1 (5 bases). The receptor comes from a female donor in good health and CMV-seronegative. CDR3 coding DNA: TGCAGCGTTGAGGATCGGACATCTGGCTCCTCTGGAAACACCATATATTTT. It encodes CSVEDRTSGSSGNTIYF.